This T cell receptor beta chain was found in a study of blood T cell repertoires in COVID-19. Study summary: The analysed material was cDNA or gDNA that came from T cells, B-cell-depleted T cells, or PBMCs.

Authors' processing steps: Reference gene primer amplification gave estimated nucleated cell counts. TCRdb keeps only in-frame clones here, not all; method: immunoSEQ multiplex PCR. Clonal size and the V and J genes are those of that table, whereas D and trimming came from the DNA. The sample includes roughly 230,000 clones, around 90% seen only once; the top ten take more than 1.5%. This clone came up once. Trimming cost V 2 bases and J 3 bases, with 8 bases left between them. Germline assignment: CDR1 LNHDA and CDR2 SQIVND (reference sequence). The CDR3 has 14 residues. The V call is TRBV19, the J call TRBJ1-3; D is undetermined. Sequencing was performed on peripheral blood. The TCR comes from a man between 65 and 79 years old with acute or convalescent COVID-19. CDR3 residues: CASSIRVFGNTIYF. The CDR3 region has the DNA TGTGCCAGTAGTATAAGAGTCTTTGGAAACACCATATATTTT.